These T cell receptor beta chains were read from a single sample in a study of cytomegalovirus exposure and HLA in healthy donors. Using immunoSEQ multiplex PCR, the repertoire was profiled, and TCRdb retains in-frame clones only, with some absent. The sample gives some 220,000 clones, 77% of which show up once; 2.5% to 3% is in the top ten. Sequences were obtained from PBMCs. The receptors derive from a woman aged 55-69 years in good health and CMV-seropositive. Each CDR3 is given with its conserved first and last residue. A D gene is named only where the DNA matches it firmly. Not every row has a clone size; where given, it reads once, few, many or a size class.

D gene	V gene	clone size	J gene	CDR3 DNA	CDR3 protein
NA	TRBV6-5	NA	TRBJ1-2	TGTGCCAGCAGTTCCGGGGTCAGCGGCTACACCTTC	CASSSGVSGYTF
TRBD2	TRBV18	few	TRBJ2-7	TGTGCCAGCTCACCATCGGGGGGGGCCTACGAGCAGTACTTC	CASSPSGGAYEQYF
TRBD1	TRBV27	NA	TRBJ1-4	TGTGCCAGCAGGTCGTGGGACAGCAATGAAAAACTGTTTTTT	CASRSWDSNEKLFF
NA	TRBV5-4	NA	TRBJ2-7	TGTGCCAGCAGCTTGTCCGCAGGGGGGAGGTACGAGCAGTACTTC	CASSLSAGGRYEQYF
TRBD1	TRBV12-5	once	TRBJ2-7	TGTGCTAGTGGTTTGCATGCCGGGACAGGTCTTCGTGAGCAGTACTTC	CASGLHAGTGLREQYF
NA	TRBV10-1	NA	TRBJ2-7	TGCGCCAGCAGTGAGTCGGACTCTAGCGTTTCCTACGAGCAGTACTTC	CASSESDSSVSYEQYF
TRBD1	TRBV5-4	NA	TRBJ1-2	TGTGCCAGCAGAAAACAGGGACAGGGGGGCGCCTATGGCTACACCTTC	CASRKQGQGGAYGYTF
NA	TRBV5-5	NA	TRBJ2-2	TGTGCCAGCAGCTTAGGAGGGACGCGTACCGGGGAGCTGTTTTTT	CASSLGGTRTGELFF
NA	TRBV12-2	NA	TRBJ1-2	TGTGCAAGTCGCAGCTTTTATAACTATGGCTACACCTTC	CASRSFYNYGYTF
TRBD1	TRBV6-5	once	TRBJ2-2	TGTGCCAGCAGACAAGGGGGCTATACCGGGGAGCTGTTTTTT	CASRQGGYTGELFF
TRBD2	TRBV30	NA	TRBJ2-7	TGTGCCTGGAGTTCCCCCGGGACTAGCGGGAAGTACGAGCAGTACTTC	CAWSSPGTSGKYEQYF
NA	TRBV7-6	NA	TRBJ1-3	TGTGCCAGCAGCTTTGGGGCCTCAGAGATAAACACCATATATTTT	CASSFGASEINTIYF
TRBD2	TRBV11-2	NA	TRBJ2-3	TGTGCCAGCAGCCCCCGGGGGGGGAGTGGGTGGGATACGCAGTATTTT	CASSPRGGSGWDTQYF
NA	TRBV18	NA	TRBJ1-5	TGTGCCAGCTCACCCTCGGAGGGGGGAGGGAGCAATCAGCCCCAGCATTTT	CASSPSEGGGSNQPQHF
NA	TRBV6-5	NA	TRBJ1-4	TGTGCCAGCAGTTACTCCGCAGGTTCAACTAATGAAAAACTGTTTTTT	CASSYSAGSTNEKLFF
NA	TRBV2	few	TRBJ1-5	TGTGCCAGCACCCTCCGGGGGAGAAGCGGCAATCAGCCCCAGCATTTT	CASTLRGRSGNQPQHF
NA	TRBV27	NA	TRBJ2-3	TGTGCCAGCAGCCCATTCGGGGGTAGCGCTTCAGATACGCAGTATTTT	CASSPFGGSASDTQYF
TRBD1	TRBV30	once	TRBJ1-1	TGTGCCTGGACCCCAGGGGACAGGCGGGACACTGAAGCTTTCTTT	CAWTPGDRRDTEAFF
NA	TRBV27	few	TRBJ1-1	TGTGCCAGCAGTTTAAAGCCCGACAAACCTGAAGCTTTCTTT	CASSLKPDKPEAFF
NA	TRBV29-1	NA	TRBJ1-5	TGCAGCGTTGAAGAATCCCAGGGTTCGCCCCAGCATTTT	CSVEESQGSPQHF
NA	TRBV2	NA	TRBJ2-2	TGTGCCAGCAGTGAAGACAGGGTTGGCGGGGAGCTGTTTTTT	CASSEDRVGGELFF
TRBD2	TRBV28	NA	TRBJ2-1	TGTGCCAGCAGGACTACTAGCGGGGGGATCAATGAGCAGTTCTTC	CASRTTSGGINEQFF
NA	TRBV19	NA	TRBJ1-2	TGTGCCAGTAGTATGCTTCACAGATCTAACTATGGCTACACCTTC	CASSMLHRSNYGYTF
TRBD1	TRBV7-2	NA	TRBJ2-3	TGTGCCAGCCTTCAGAGCAGGGGGATGGCAGATACGCAGTATTTT	CASLQSRGMADTQYF
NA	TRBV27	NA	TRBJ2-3	TGTGCCAGCAGTTTAACCAGGAGGGGTGATACGCAGTATTTT	CASSLTRRGDTQYF
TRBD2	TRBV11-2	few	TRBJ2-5	TGTGCCAGCAGCTTATATCGGGGGACTAGGCAAGAGACCCAGTACTTC	CASSLYRGTRQETQYF
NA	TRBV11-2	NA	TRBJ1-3	TGTGCCAGCAGCTCAACAGTGTACTCTGGAAACACCATATATTTT	CASSSTVYSGNTIYF
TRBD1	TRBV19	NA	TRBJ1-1	TGTGCCAGTAGTACTCCGGACAGGCTGAACACTGAAGCTTTCTTT	CASSTPDRLNTEAFF
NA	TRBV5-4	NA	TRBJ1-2	TGTGCCAGCGGGGTCTGGGCTGGGGCAAACCAAGGGGGCTACACCTTC	CASGVWAGANQGGYTF
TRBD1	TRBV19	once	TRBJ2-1	TGTGCCAGCCGCCGAGACAGGGGTGGCAATGAGCAGTTCTTC	CASRRDRGGNEQFF
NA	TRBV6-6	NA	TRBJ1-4	TGTGCCAGCAGTACCGGGACTGGGGGGGAAAAACTGTTTTTT	CASSTGTGGEKLFF
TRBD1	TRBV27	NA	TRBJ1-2	TGTGCCAGCAGAAGAATGGAAGGGACAGGGGGCGCGAATGGCTACACCTTC	CASRRMEGTGGANGYTF
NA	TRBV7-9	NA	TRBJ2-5	TGTGCCAGCAGCGCGGGCAGCCAAGAGACCCAGTACTTC	CASSAGSQETQYF
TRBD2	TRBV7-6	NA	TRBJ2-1	TGTGCCAGCAGCTTAGCCGCGGGAGGAGGGAATGAGCAGTTCTTC	CASSLAAGGGNEQFF
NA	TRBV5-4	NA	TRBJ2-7	TGTGCCAGCAGCTCACAGGGATACGAGCAGTACTTC	CASSSQGYEQYF
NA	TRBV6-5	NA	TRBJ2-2	TGTGCCAGCAGACAGGGGGGGGTGGGGGAGCTGTTTTTT	CASRQGGVGELFF
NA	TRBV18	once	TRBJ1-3	TGTGCCAGCTCACCATCCGGGAGGTCGGACACCATATATTTT	CASSPSGRSDTIYF
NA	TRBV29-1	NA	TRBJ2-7	TGCAGCGTTGAATTACAGCACTCCTACGAGCAGTACTTC	CSVELQHSYEQYF
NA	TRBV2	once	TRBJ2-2	TGTGCCAGCAGACCGGCTAGCGCCGGGGAGCTGTTTTTT	CASRPASAGELFF
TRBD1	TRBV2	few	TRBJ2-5	TGTGCCAGCAGCTTGGACAGGGCAGGGGAGACCCAGTACTTC	CASSLDRAGETQYF
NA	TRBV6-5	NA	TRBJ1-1	TGTGCCACGAACAAATACACTGAAGCTTTCTTT	CATNKYTEAFF
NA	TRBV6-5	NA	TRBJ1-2	TGTGCCAGCAGTTACGGCACGATCGGGGTGGGTGGCTACACCTTC	CASSYGTIGVGGYTF
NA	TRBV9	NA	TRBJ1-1	TGTGCCAGCAGCCCCGGACGCGGGGACGGTGACACTGAAGCTTTCTTT	CASSPGRGDGDTEAFF
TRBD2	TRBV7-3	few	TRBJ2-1	TGTGCCAGCAGCTTAACTGGAACTAGCGGGGGGTCCTACAATGAGCAGTTCTTC	CASSLTGTSGGSYNEQFF
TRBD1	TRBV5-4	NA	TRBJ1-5	TGTGCCAGCAGCTATGACAGGGGGCCTCATCAGCCCCAGCATTTT	CASSYDRGPHQPQHF